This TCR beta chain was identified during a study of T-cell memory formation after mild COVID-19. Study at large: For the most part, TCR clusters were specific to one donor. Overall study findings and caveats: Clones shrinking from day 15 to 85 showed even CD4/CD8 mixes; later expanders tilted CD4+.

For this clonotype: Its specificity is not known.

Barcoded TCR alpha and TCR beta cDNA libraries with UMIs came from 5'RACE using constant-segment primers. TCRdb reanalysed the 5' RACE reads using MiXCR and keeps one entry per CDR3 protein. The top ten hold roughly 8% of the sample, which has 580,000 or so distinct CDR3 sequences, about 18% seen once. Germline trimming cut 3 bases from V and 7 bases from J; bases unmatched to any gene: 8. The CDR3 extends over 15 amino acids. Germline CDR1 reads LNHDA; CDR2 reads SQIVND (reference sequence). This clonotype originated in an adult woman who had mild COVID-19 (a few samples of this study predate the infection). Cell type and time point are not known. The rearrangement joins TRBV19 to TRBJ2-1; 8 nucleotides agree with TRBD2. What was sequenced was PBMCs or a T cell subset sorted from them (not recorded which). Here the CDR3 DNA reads TGTGCCAGTAGTATGCTCGCGGGAGGTACGAATGAGCAGTTCTTC. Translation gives CASSMLAGGTNEQFF. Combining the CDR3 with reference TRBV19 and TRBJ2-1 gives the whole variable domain DGGITQSPKYLFRKEGQNVTLSCEQNLNHDAMYWYRQDPGQGLRLIYYSQIVNDFQKGDIAEGYSVSREKKESFPLTVTSAQKNPTAFYLCASSMLAGGTNEQFFGPGTRLTVL.